A selection of T cell receptor beta chains follows, all from one sample in a study of blood T cells in healthy people across ages. MiXCR, applied by TCRdb to the 5' RACE reads, yields one record per CDR3 protein. The sample includes roughly 1,500,000 distinct CDR3 sequences, 42% of them seen just once. The sequencing sample was made of blood. These receptors came from a young woman in good health. The CDR3 runs from the conserved cysteine through the conserved F or W. The D gene is left open where the match is weak. Only some rows state a clone size, as once, few, many or a class for expanded clones.

D	size	V	J	DNA	CDR3
.	few	TRBV27	TRBJ2-1	TGTGCCAGCAGTTTATCGGACTACGATCGGAATGAGCAGTTCTTC	CASSLSDYDRNEQFF
TRBD2	.	TRBV5-1	TRBJ2-3	TGCGCCAGCAGCCAAACCGGGACTAGCGGCACAGATACGCAGTATTTT	CASSQTGTSGTDTQYF
.	.	TRBV6-6	TRBJ2-3	TGTGCCAGCATTTACCCTGCCACAGATACGCAGTATTTT	CASIYPATDTQYF
TRBD2	once	TRBV6-1	TRBJ2-2	TGTGCCAGCAGTGTGTCTAGCGGGACTCTGTTTTTT	CASSVSSGTLFF
.	few	TRBV6-5	TRBJ1-5	TGTGCCAGCAGTTACACCGGGGGTCAGCCCCAGCATTTT	CASSYTGGQPQHF
TRBD2	few	TRBV6-1	TRBJ2-4	TGTGCCAGCAAATGGTCCACTAGCGGGGACAAAAACATTCAGTACTTC	CASKWSTSGDKNIQYF
.	few	TRBV6-5	TRBJ2-7	TGTGCCAGCAGTTACTCTGAGGCCTCCGAAGGCTACGAGCAGTACTTC	CASSYSEASEGYEQYF
.	.	TRBV6-1	TRBJ2-1	TGTGCCAGCAGTGAAGTAGATGTTGAGCAGTTCTTC	CASSEVDVEQFF
.	few	TRBV15	TRBJ2-3	TGTGCCACCGGAGTGGAATTTAGCACAGATACGCAGTATTTT	CATGVEFSTDTQYF
.	.	TRBV6-1	TRBJ2-1	TGTGCCAGCAGTGGCAGAAGGCACAATGAGCAGTTCTTC	CASSGRRHNEQFF
TRBD2	.	TRBV6-1	TRBJ2-7	TGTGCCAGCAGAAGCGGGGAGACAATGAGCTACGAGCAGTACTTC	CASRSGETMSYEQYF
.	.	TRBV4-1	TRBJ1-5	TGCGCCAGCAGCCAAGATGGGGGGGGACCCAATCAGCCCCAGCATTTT	CASSQDGGGPNQPQHF
.	.	TRBV4-1	TRBJ1-1	TGCGCCAGCAGCCAAGATCGGAGTGCTGAAGCTTTCTTT	CASSQDRSAEAFF
.	once	TRBV11-2	TRBJ1-1	TGTGCCAGCAGCCCTAACATACAGGCTTTCAACACTGAAGCTTTCTTT	CASSPNIQAFNTEAFF
TRBD1	.	TRBV12-3/TRBV12-4	TRBJ1-2	TGTGCCAGCAGTTCAGGACAGGGGGCCTCCTATGGCTACACCTTC	CASSSGQGASYGYTF
.	.	TRBV5-1	TRBJ1-1	TGCGCCAGCAGCGCCGGGGCGAACACTGAAGCTTTCTTT	CASSAGANTEAFF
TRBD2	few	TRBV4-2	TRBJ2-3	TGTGCCAGCAGCCGGGGGCCGAGCGGGAGAGGGATTAGCACAGATACGCAGTATTTT	CASSRGPSGRGISTDTQYF
TRBD2	.	TRBV7-6	TRBJ2-1	TGTGCCAGCAGCCTGGGACTAGCGGGAGGGATCGATGAGCAGTTCTTC	CASSLGLAGGIDEQFF
.	.	TRBV7-8	TRBJ2-5	TGTGCCAGCAGCTTAGCAGCAGGGCGTCCGAAGACCCAGTACTTC	CASSLAAGRPKTQYF
.	once	TRBV7-9	TRBJ2-7	TGTGCCAGCAGCTTTTCCGAAAACGAGCAGTACTTC	CASSFSENEQYF
.	.	TRBV11-2	TRBJ2-1	TGTGCCGGCAGCCCCCGAGTGGACATTTCCTACAATGAGCAGTTCTTC	CAGSPRVDISYNEQFF
TRBD1	.	TRBV9	TRBJ1-1	TGTGCCAGCAGCTGGGACAGGCCGAACACTGAAGCTTTCTTT	CASSWDRPNTEAFF
TRBD2	.	TRBV4-1	TRBJ2-1	TGCGCCAGCAGCCCCCAAATAGGGGACTACGAGCAGTTCTTC	CASSPQIGDYEQFF
.	.	TRBV15	TRBJ2-2	TGTGCCACCAGCCAAGACACGTCCGGCGGGGAGCTGTTTTTT	CATSQDTSGGELFF
.	few	TRBV24-1	TRBJ2-3	TGTGCCACCAGTGCCGGGAGAGCGGGTCGCACAGATACGCAGTATTTT	CATSAGRAGRTDTQYF
TRBD2	few	TRBV6-5	TRBJ2-1	TGTGCCAGCAGTTACTCCGGACTAGCGGGGGGGGGTGAGCAGTTCTTC	CASSYSGLAGGGEQFF
.	.	TRBV29-1	TRBJ1-2	TGCAGCGTCAGGGTCTATGGCTACACCTTC	CSVRVYGYTF
.	.	TRBV10-3	TRBJ2-5	TGTGCCATCAGTGGCTCAAGGGCCCAAGAGACCCAGTACTTC	CAISGSRAQETQYF
.	.	TRBV6-6	TRBJ2-7	TGTGCCAGCAGTTACTCCCCGGGACAATCCTACGAGCAGTACTTC	CASSYSPGQSYEQYF
.	.	TRBV29-1	TRBJ2-1	TGCAGCGGCCGGTCCGGAGGGAACAATGAGCAGTTCTTC	CSGRSGGNNEQFF
TRBD2	few	TRBV27	TRBJ2-7	TGTGCCAGCAGTGCCGGACTAGGTAAAGGGTTCGAGCAGTACTTC	CASSAGLGKGFEQYF
.	.	TRBV6-2/TRBV6-3	TRBJ2-1	TGTGCCAGCGGGGATGGCGAGCAGTTCTTC	CASGDGEQFF
.	few	TRBV12-3/TRBV12-4	TRBJ2-1	TGTGCCAGCAGTTTAGCGCTCCCCATATCCTACAATGAGCAGTTCTTC	CASSLALPISYNEQFF
TRBD1	few	TRBV11-2	TRBJ2-7	TGTGCCAGCAGCTCGGGTAGGGGACAGGGAGCCTACGAGCAGTACTTC	CASSSGRGQGAYEQYF
TRBD2	.	TRBV6-1	TRBJ2-1	TGTGCCAGCTGCGAGGCCCGGGGACTAGCGGGGAACAATGAGCAGTTCTTC	CASCEARGLAGNNEQFF
.	.	TRBV5-1	TRBJ2-5	TGCGCCAGCAGCTTGGAAGGTGGGCTCCAAGAGACCCAGTACTTC	CASSLEGGLQETQYF
.	few	TRBV29-1	TRBJ1-1	TGCAGCGTTCGGGGCGGACCGAACACTGAAGCTTTCTTT	CSVRGGPNTEAFF
TRBD1	few	TRBV2	TRBJ2-7	TGTGCCAGCAGCGCGGACAGGTTCTACGAGCAGTACTTC	CASSADRFYEQYF
.	few	TRBV27	TRBJ1-2	TGTGCCAGCAGTCAAAACAGCTATGGCTACACCTTC	CASSQNSYGYTF
TRBD2	few	TRBV18	TRBJ2-5	TGTGCCAGCTCACAAACCGTGACTAGCGGAAAAGAGACCCAGTACTTC	CASSQTVTSGKETQYF
.	.	TRBV7-7	TRBJ2-7	TGTGCTAGCAGCTTAGGGAGGGGGGAATACGAGCAGTACTTC	CASSLGRGEYEQYF
TRBD1	.	TRBV24-1	TRBJ2-1	TGTGCCACCAGTGACCCGGACAGGGTTTCCTACAATGAGCAGTTCTTC	CATSDPDRVSYNEQFF
.	few	TRBV12-3/TRBV12-4	TRBJ2-7	TGTGCCAGCAGTTTAAATCAGGGCTGGGCCTACGAGCAGTACTTC	CASSLNQGWAYEQYF
.	.	TRBV2	TRBJ2-3	TGTGCCAGCAGTGAACTGGACCCTCAGGGCACAGATACGCAGTATTTT	CASSELDPQGTDTQYF
.	.	TRBV7-3	TRBJ1-1	TGTGCCAGCAGCGTGAACACGGGGGGTGCTGAAGCTTTCTTT	CASSVNTGGAEAFF
.	few	TRBV12-3/TRBV12-4	TRBJ1-5	TGTGCCAGCAGTTTAACGTACGCAGGGAAATATAGCAATCAGCCCCAGCATTTT	CASSLTYAGKYSNQPQHF
.	.	TRBV29-1	TRBJ1-4	TGCAGCGTTGAGGGGGACACGGCAAGGGGTGAAAAACTGTTTTTT	CSVEGDTARGEKLFF
.	few	TRBV7-2	TRBJ2-7	TGTGCCAGCAGCGGTGGCGCTATCTCTAACTACGAGCAGTACTTC	CASSGGAISNYEQYF
.	few	TRBV7-3	TRBJ2-3	TGTGCCAGCAGCCAATCATCAGATACGCAGTATTTT	CASSQSSDTQYF
.	once	TRBV6-1	TRBJ2-7	TGTGCCAGCAGTGAGGAAGTTGAGGCCGAGCAGTACTTC	CASSEEVEAEQYF
.	.	TRBV6-1	TRBJ2-1	TGTGCCAGCAGTAAGGACCGAAACTCCTACAATGAGCAGTTCTTC	CASSKDRNSYNEQFF
.	.	TRBV6-2/TRBV6-3	TRBJ1-2	TGTGCCAGCAGCCAATTACGTCGGGGCGAGCAGGGCTGCACCTTC	CASSQLRRGEQGCTF
.	few	TRBV2	TRBJ2-1	TGTGCCAGCAGTCCACCCCTAGTGGGAACTGCTCAGTTCTTC	CASSPPLVGTAQFF
.	.	TRBV5-5	TRBJ2-1	TGTGCCAGCAGGATGGCGGATTACAATGAGCAGTTCTTC	CASRMADYNEQFF